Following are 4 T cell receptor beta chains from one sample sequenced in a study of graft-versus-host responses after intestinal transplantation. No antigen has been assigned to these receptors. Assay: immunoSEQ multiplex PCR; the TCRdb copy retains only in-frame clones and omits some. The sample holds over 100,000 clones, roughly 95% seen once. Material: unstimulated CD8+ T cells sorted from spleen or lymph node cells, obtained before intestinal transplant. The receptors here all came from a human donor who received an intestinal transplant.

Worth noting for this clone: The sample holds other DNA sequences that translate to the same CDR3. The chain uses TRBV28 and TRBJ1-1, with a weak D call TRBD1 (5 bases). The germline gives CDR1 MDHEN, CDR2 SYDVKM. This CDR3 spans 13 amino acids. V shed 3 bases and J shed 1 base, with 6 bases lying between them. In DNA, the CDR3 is TGTGCCAGCAGTTTTAGGGGGAACACTGAAGCTTTCTTT. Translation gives CASSFRGNTEAFF.

The CDR3 nucleotides are TGTGCCAGCAGCGTAGTAGTACAGTATTTT. It codes for CASSVVVQYF. The chain couples TRBV9 to TRBJ2-3, with D unresolved. This CDR3 is built from 10 residues. The V gene lost 0 bases and the J gene lost 12 bases, with 5 bases spanning the gap. CDR1 is SGDLS and CDR2 is YYNGEE in the germline V gene. The variable domain in full, with the rest retrieved from reference TRBV9 and TRBJ2-3, is DSGVTQTPKHLITATGQRVTLRCSPRSGDLSVYWYQQSLDQGLQFLIQYYNGEERAKGNILERFSAQQFPDLHSELNLSSLELGDSALYFCASSVVVQYFGPGTRLTVL.

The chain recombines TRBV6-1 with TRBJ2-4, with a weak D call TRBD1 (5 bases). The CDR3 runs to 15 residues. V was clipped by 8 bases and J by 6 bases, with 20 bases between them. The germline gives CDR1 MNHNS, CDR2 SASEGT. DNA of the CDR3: TGTGCCAGCGATCAGGGCGGTCGCCTCGGAAACATTCAGTACTTC. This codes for CASDQGGRLGNIQYF.

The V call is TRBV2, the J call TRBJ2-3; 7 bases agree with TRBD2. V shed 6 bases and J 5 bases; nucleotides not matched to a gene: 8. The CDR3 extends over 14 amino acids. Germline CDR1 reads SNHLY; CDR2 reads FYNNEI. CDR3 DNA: TGTGCCAGCAGGGGGCGGCGGGAGATAGATACGCAGTATTTT. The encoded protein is CASRGRREIDTQYF.